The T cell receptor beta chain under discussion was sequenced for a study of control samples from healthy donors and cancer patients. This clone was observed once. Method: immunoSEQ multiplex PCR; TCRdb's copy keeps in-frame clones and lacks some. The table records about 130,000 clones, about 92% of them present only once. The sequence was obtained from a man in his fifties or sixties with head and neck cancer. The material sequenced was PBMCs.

CDR3 residues: CASSLPGTGGYGYTF. The CDR3 DNA sequence: TGTGCCAGCAGCTTGCCCGGGACAGGGGGCTATGGCTACACCTTC. J is TRBJ1-2 and V is TRBV5-6; 11 nucleotides line up with TRBD1. Losses at the gene ends were 1 base for V and 4 bases for J; bases not matched to a gene: 3. This CDR3 spans 15 amino acids. The germline V gene has CDR1 SGHDT and CDR2 YYEEEE.